This T cell receptor (beta chain) was found in a study of blood T cell repertoires in COVID-19. Study in general: T cells, B-cell-depleted T cells, or PBMCs provided the cDNA or gDNA that served as material.

The study drew participants aged about 18 to 95 years from about two dozen US areas. Cohort assignment relied on participant-reported clinical history. Original analysis: From reference gene primer amplification, estimates of nucleated cell counts were derived. Sequenced by immunoSEQ multiplex PCR; TCRdb stores in-frame clones only, minus some. V and J calls and clone size follow that table, whereas D and trimming were derived from the DNA. The data show under 400,000 clones, around 85% seen once. The specimen sequenced was PBMCs or T cells enriched from blood (not recorded which). This sequence was found in a woman in her thirties or forties with acute COVID-19.

DNA for the CDR3: TGTGCCAGCAGTTTCTGGAGTACCTACAGGGGGCCGAAATCGAACACCGGGGAGCTGTTTTTT. Encoded protein: CASSFWSTYRGPKSNTGELFF. This rearrangement joins TRBV6-2 or TRBV6-3 to TRBJ2-2, with 9 bases that match TRBD1. Looked up from germline, CDR1 is MNHEY and CDR2 is SVGEGT. The CDR3 extends over 21 amino acids. Losses at the gene ends were 4 bases for V and 0 bases for J; bases not matched to a gene: 18.